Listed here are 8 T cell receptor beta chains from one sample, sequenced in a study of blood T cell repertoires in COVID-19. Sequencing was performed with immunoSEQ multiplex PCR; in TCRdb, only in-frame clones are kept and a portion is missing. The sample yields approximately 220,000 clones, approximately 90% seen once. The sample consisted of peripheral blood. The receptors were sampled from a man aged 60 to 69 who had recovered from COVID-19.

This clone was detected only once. CDR3 coding DNA: TGTGCCAGCAGGCGGACAGGATCCAACTACGAGCAGTACTTC. This gives the protein CASRRTGSNYEQYF. The rearrangement uses TRBV6-5 and TRBJ2-7; 7 bases agree with TRBD1. Losses at the gene ends were 6 bases for V and 3 bases for J; bases not matched to a gene: 8. This CDR3 contains 14 residues. Germline CDR1 is MNHEY and CDR2 is SVGAGI.

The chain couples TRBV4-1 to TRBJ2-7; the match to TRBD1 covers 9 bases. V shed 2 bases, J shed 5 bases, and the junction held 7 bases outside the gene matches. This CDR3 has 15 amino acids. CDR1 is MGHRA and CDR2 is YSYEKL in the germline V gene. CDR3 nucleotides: TGCGCCAGCAGCCAATCGGGGACAGGGCTTGACGAGCAGTACTTC. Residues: CASSQSGTGLDEQYF.

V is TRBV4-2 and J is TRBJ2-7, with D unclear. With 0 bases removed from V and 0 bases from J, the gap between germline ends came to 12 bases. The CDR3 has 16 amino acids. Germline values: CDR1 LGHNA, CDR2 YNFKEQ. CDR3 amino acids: CASSQDVRQASYEQYF. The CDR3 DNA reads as TGTGCCAGCAGCCAAGATGTTCGCCAGGCCTCCTACGAGCAGTACTTC.

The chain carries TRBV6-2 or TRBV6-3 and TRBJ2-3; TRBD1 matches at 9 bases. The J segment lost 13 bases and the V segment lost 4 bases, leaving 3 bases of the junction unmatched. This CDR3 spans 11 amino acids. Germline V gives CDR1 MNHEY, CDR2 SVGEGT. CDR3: CASSWGQGEYF. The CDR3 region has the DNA TGTGCCAGCAGTTGGGGACAGGGAGAGTATTTT.

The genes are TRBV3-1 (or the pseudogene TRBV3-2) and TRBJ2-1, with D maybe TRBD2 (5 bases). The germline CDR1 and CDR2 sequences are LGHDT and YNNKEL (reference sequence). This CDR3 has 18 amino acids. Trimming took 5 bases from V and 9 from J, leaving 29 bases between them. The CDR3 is CASSASLLGSRSKAEQFF. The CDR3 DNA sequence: TGTGCCAGCAGCGCGTCGCTACTAGGCTCTCGATCAAAGGCTGAGCAGTTCTTC.

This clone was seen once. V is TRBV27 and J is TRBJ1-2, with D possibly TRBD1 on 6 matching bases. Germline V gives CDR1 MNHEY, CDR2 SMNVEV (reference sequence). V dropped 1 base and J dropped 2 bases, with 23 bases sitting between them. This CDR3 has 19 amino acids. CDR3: CASSLFSFRAGAINYGYTF. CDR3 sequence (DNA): TGTGCCAGCAGTTTATTTTCCTTTCGGGCAGGGGCAATCAACTATGGCTACACCTTC.

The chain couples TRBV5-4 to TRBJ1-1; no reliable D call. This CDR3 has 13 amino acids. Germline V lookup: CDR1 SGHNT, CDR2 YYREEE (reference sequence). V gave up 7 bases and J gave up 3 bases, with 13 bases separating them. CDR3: CASFGRADTEAFF. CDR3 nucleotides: TGTGCCAGCTTTGGGAGGGCGGACACTGAAGCTTTCTTT. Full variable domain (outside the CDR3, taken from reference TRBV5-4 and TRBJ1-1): ETGVTQSPTHLIKTRGQQVTLRCSSQSGHNTVSWYQQALGQGPQFIFQYYREEENGRGNFPPRFSGLQFPNYSSELNVNALELDDSALYLCASFGRADTEAFFGQGTRLTVV.

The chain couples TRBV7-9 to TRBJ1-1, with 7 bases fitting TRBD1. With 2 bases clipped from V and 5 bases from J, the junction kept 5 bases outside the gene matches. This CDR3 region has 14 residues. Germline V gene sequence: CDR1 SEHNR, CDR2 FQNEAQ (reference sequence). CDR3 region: CASSLPGGWTEAFF. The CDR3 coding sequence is TGTGCCAGCAGCTTACCAGGGGGTTGGACTGAAGCTTTCTTT.